Included here is one T cell receptor (beta chain) sequence, with context. The antigen is undetermined. Primers included in the PCR were 60 Vbeta and 13 Jbeta primers. Generated by immunoSEQ multiplex PCR, the TCRdb table keeps only in-frame clones and is missing some. The top ten hold 12% to 15% of the sample, which has about 100,000 clones, about three quarters seen once. When sampled, the donors appeared nominally healthy, though they likely had unrecorded immune exposures. The sample is drawn from a study of cytomegalovirus exposure and HLA in healthy donors. Study findings and constraints: An apparent linkage of common viral pathogens to several of the most significant clusters emerged in a later analysis. Among TCR beta chains of equal frequency, HLA-associated ones were more clonally expanded in a later analysis. Diagnosis of cytomegalovirus status made by the classifier reportedly showed high specificity and sensitivity.

The CDR3 spans 15 residues. The V gene lost 6 bases and the J gene lost 0 bases, with 13 bases spanning the gap. This TCR came from a male donor in good health and CMV-seropositive. The rearrangement joins TRBV5-3 to TRBJ2-1; possibly TRBD1 for D (6 bases). TRBV5-3 is identified as an open reading frame with a role that is uncertain. Sequenced material: PBMCs. Here the CDR3 reads CARIIRGVSYNEQFF. The CDR3 nucleotides read TGTGCCAGAATCATCAGGGGTGTCTCCTACAATGAGCAGTTCTTC.